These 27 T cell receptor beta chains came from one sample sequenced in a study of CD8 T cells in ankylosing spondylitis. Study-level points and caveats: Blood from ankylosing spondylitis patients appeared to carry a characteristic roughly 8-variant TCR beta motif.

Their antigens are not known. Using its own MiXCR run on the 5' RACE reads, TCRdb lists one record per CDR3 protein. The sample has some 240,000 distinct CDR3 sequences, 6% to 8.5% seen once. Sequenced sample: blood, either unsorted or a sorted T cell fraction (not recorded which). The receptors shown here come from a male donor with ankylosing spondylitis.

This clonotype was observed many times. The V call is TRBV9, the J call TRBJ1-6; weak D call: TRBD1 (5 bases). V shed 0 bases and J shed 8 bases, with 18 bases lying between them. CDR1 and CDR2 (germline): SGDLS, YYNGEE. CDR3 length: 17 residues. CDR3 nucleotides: TGTGCCAGCAGCGTAGCCGGCCAAGGGGATTGGGATTCACCCCTCCACTTT. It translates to CASSVAGQGDWDSPLHF.

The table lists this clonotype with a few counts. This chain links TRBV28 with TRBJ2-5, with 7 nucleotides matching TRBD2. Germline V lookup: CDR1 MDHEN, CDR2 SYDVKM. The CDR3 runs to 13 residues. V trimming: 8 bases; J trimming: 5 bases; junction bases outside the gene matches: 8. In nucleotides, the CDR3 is TGTGCCAGCCGAGTACGGGGAGGGGAGACCCAGTACTTC. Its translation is CASRVRGGETQYF.

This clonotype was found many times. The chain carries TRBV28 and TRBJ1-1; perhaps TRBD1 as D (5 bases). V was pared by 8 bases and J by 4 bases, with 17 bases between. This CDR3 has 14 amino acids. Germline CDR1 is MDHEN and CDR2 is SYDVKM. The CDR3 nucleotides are TGTGCCAGCTACCCGCAGGGTTTTGGCACTGAAGCTTTCTTT. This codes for CASYPQGFGTEAFF.

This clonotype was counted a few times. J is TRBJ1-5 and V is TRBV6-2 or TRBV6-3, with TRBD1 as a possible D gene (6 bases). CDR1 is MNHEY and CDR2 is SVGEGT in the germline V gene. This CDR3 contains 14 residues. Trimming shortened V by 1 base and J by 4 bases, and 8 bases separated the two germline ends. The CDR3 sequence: CASSYWTENQPQHF. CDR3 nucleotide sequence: TGTGCCAGCAGTTACTGGACAGAGAATCAGCCCCAGCATTTT.

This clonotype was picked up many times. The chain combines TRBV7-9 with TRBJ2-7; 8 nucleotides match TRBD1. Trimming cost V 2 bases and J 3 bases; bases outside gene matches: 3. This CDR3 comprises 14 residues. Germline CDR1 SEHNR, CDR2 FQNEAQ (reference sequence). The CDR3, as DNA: TGTGCCAGCAGCTTATTGGGACAGGACTACGAGCAGTACTTC. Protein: CASSLLGQDYEQYF.

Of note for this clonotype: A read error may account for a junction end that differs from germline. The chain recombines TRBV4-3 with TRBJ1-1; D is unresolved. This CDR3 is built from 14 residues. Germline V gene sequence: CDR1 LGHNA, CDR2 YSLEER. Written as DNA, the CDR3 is TGCGCCAGCAACCAAGATCCAATCAACACTGAAGCTTTCTTT. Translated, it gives CASNQDPINTEAFF.

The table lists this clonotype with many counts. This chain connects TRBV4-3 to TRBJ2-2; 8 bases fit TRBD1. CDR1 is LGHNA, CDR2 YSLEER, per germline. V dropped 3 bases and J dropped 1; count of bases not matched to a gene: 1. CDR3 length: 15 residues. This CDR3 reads CASSHGTGNTGELFF. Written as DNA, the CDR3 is TGCGCCAGCAGCCACGGGACAGGGAACACCGGGGAGCTGTTTTTT.

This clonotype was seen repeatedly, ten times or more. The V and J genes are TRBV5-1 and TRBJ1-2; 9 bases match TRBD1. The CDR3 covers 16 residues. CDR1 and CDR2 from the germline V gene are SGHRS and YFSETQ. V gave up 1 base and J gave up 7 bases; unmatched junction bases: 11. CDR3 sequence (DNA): TGCGCCAGCAGCTTGACTCGTGACAGGGGGTTTACTGGCTACACCTTC. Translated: CASSLTRDRGFTGYTF.

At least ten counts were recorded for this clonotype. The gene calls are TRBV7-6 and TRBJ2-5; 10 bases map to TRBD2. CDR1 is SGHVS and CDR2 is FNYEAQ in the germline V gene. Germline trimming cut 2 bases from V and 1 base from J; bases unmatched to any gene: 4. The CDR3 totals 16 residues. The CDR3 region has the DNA TGTGCCAGCAGCTTACCTAGCGGGGGCCTCCAAGAGACCCAGTACTTC. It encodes CASSLPSGGLQETQYF.

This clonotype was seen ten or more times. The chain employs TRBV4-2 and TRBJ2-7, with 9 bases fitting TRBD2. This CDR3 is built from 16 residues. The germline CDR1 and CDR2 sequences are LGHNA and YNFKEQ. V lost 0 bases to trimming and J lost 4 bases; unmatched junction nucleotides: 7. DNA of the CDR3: TGTGCCAGCAGCCAAGATACAAGTAGCGGGAGTTACGAGCAGTACTTC. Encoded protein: CASSQDTSSGSYEQYF.

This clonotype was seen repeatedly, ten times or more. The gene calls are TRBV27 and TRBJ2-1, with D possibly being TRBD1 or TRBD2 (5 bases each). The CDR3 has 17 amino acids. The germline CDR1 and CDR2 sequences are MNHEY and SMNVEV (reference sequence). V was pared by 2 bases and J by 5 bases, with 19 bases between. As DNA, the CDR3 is TGTGCCAGCAGTTTAGGGAAGGGAGCAGGGCCTAACAATGAGCAGTTCTTC. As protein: CASSLGKGAGPNNEQFF.

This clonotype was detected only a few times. The CDR3 DNA is TGCAGCGCAAAGACGGGTTCCTACGAGCAGTACTTC. Protein sequence: CSAKTGSYEQYF. The chain links TRBV29-1 to TRBJ2-7; D call uncertain. The CDR3 has 12 residues. Trimming took off 7 bases at V and 1 base at J, with 11 bases between the two ends. The V gene's germline CDR1 is SQVTM and CDR2 ANQGSEA.

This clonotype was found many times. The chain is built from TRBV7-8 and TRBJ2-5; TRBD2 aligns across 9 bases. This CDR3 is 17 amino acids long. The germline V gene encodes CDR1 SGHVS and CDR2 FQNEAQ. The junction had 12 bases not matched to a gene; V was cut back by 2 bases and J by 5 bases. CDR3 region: CASSLPREAGGPETQYF. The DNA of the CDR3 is TGTGCCAGCAGCTTACCTAGAGAGGCGGGAGGGCCGGAGACCCAGTACTTC.

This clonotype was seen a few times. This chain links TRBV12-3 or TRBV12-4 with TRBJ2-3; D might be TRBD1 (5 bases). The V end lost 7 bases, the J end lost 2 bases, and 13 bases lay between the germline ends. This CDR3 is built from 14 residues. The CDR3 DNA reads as TGTGCCAGCACCTGGGGCGGTTACACAGATACGCAGTATTTT. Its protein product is CASTWGGYTDTQYF.

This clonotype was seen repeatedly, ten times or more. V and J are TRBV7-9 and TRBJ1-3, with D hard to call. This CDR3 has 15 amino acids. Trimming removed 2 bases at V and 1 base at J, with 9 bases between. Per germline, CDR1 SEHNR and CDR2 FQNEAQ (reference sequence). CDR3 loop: CASSLLWGSGNTIYF. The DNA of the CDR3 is TGTGCCAGCAGCTTACTCTGGGGATCTGGAAACACCATATATTTT. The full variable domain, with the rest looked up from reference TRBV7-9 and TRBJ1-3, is DTGVSQNPRHKITKRGQNVTFRCDPISEHNRLYWYRQTLGQGPEFLTYFQNEAQLEKSRLLSDRFSAERPKGSFSTLEIQRTEQGDSAMYLCASSLLWGSGNTIYFGEGSWLTVV.

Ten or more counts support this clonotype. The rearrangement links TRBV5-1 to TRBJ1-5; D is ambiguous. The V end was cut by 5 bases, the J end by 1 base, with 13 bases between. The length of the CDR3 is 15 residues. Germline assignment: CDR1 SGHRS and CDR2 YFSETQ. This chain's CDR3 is CASSFGPGSNQPQHF. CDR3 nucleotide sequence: TGCGCCAGCAGTTTCGGCCCGGGGAGCAATCAGCCCCAGCATTTT.

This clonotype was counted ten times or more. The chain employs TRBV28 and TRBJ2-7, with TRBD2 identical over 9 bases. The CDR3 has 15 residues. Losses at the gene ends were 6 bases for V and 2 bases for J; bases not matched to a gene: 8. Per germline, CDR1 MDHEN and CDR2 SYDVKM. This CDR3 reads CASSRPSGATYEQYF. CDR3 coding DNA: TGTGCCAGCAGCCGACCTAGCGGGGCTACCTACGAGCAGTACTTC.

CDR3 coding DNA: TGCAGTGTCGAGACAGGGTTGAGCAATCAGCCCCAGCATTTT. This translates into CSVETGLSNQPQHF. The chain uses TRBV20-1 and TRBJ1-5; 7 bases fit TRBD1. Germline assignment: CDR1 DFQATT and CDR2 SNEGSKA (reference sequence). There are 14 residues in the CDR3. V shed 7 bases, J shed 1 base, and the junction held 7 bases outside the gene matches.

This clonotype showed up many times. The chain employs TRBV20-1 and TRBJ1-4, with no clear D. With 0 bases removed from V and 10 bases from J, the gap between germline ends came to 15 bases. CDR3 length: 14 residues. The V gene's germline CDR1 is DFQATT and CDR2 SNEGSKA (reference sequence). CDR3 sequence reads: CSARDRTRTGKLFF. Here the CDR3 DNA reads TGCAGTGCTAGAGATCGTACCCGAACCGGAAAACTGTTTTTT.

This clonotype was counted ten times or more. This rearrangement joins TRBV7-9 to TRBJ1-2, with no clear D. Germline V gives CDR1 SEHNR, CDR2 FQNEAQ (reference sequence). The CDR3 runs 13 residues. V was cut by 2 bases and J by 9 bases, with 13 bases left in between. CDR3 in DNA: TGTGCCAGCAGCTTAATTCCGGCTGAAAGCTACACCTTC. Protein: CASSLIPAESYTF.

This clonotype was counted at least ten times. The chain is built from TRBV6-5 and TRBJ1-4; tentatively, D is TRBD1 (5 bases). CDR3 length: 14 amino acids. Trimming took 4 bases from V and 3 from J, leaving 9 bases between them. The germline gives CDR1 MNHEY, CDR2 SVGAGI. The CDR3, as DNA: TGTGCCAGCAGTTGGGGACTTCCTAATGAAAAACTGTTTTTT. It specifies CASSWGLPNEKLFF.

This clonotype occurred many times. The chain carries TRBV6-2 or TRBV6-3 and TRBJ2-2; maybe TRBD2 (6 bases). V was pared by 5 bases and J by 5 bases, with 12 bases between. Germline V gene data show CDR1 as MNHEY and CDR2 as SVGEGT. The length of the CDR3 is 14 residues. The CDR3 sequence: CASSRDFTTGELFF. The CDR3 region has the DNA TGTGCCAGCAGTCGGGACTTTACTACCGGGGAGCTGTTTTTT.

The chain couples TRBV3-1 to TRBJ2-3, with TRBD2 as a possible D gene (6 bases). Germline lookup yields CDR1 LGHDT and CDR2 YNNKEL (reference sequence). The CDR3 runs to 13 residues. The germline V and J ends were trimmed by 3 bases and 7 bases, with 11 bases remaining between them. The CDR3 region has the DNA TGTGCCAGCAGCCACGGACTATCTTATACGCAGTATTTT. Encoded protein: CASSHGLSYTQYF.

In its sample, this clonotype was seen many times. CDR3 DNA sequence: TGCGCCTCACGTCGGCCGGGGGAAGAAAAACTGTTTTTT. It codes for CASRRPGEEKLFF. This chain joins TRBV4-1 and TRBJ1-4, with a possible D match to TRBD1 (5 bases). Looked up from germline, CDR1 is MGHRA and CDR2 is YSYEKL. This CDR3 region has 13 residues. Trimming removed 11 bases from V and 8 bases from J, with 18 bases in between.

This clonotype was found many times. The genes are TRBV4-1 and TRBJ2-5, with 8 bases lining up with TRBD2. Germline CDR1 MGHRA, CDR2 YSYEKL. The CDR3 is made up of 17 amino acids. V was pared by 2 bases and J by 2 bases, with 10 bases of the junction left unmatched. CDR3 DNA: TGCGCCAGCAGCCAACTCCCTAGCGGGTTTCCTCAAGAGACCCAGTACTTC. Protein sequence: CASSQLPSGFPQETQYF.

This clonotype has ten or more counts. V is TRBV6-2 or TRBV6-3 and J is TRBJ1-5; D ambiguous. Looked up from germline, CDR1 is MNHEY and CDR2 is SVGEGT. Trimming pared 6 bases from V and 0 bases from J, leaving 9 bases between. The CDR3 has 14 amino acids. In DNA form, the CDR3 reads TGTGCCAGCAGGCCTAGGTATAGCAATCAGCCCCAGCATTTT. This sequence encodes CASRPRYSNQPQHF.

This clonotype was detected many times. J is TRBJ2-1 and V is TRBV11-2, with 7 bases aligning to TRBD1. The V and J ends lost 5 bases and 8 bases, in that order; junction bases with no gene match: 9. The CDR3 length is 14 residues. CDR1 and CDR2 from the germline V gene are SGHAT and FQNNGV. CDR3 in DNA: TGTGCCAGCAGCGCCTCGACAGGGTTTCATGAGCAGTTCTTC. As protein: CASSASTGFHEQFF.